This section outlines one T cell receptor beta chain sequence together with its context. Being one base from a much bigger clone, this may be a read error. TCRdb passed the PCR reads through MiXCR, listing each CDR3 protein once. The table shows 70,000 to 95,000 distinct CDR3 sequences, with 15% to 20% occurring only once. V was clipped by 6 bases and J by 3 bases; unmatched bases: 11. Germline values: CDR1 MNHNY, CDR2 SVGAGI (reference sequence). The CDR3 extends over 16 amino acids. Preparation of naive CD8 libraries involved roughly 19,000 to 1,100,000 sorted cells and 10%, 30% or 50% RNA. This sample is drawn from a study of molecular identifiers for immune sequencing clone quantification.

The clonotype was recovered from a human donor in good health. Some libraries in this study had Jurkat cell RNA spiked in. Sequencing used naive CD8+ T cells from blood, with Jurkat cell RNA spiked in. Subset specified: FACS-sorted CD8+CD4-CCR7+CD45RA+ naive T cells. The chain carries TRBV6-6 and TRBJ2-7, with 10 bases aligning to TRBD1. CDR3 residues: CASRHHRDRGIYEQYF. The CDR3 DNA follows: TGTGCCAGCAGACACCACCGGGACAGGGGAATCTACGAGCAGTACTTC.